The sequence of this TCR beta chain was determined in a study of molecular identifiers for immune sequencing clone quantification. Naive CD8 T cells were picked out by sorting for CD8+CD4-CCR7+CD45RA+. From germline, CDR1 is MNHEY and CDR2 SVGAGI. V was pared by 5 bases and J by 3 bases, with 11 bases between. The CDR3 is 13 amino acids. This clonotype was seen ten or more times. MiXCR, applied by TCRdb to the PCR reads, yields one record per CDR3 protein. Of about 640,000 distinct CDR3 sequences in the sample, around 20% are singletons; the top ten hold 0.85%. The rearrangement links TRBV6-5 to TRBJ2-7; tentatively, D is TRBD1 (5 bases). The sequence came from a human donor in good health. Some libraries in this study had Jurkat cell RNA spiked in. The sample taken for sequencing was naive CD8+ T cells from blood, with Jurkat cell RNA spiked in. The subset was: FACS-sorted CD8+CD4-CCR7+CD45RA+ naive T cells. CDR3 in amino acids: CASSPDRDYEQYF. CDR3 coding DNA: TGTGCCAGCAGTCCAGACAGAGACTACGAGCAGTACTTC.